The 3 T cell receptor beta chains below were found in one sample sequenced in a study of beta chain features in type 1 diabetes. Findings and limits, study-wide: For Type 1 diabetes patients, all four CD4+ subsets carried TCRB CDR3s that were moderately but significantly shorter.

Their target antigens are unknown. The investigators reverse transcribed all of the isolated RNA, so they sequenced expressed TCRB transcripts. Sequencing was performed with immunoSEQ multiplex PCR; in TCRdb, only in-frame clones are kept and a portion is missing. There are a few hundred thousand clones in the sample; over 8.5% occur only once, and roughly 0.54% lies in the top ten. Sequencing was performed on central memory CD4+ T cells from blood. Every receptor here comes from a man aged 25-45 years with type 1 diabetes.

About this clone: Different DNA sequences within this sample yield the same CDR3. The chain has TRBV7-3 and TRBJ2-1, with TRBD2 as a possible D gene (5 bases). Trimming removed 5 bases from V and 2 bases from J, with 10 bases in between. Germline CDR1 and CDR2: SGHTA and FQGTGA. The CDR3 runs to 14 residues. The CDR3 coding sequence is TGTGCCAGCAGCCGGAGCGGAGCCTACAATGAGCAGTTCTTC. It is translated as CASSRSGAYNEQFF.

This clone was detected a few times. One junction end does not reproduce the germline sequence, and a read error may be involved. The chain joins TRBV6-5 to TRBJ2-5; D is unclear. From germline, CDR1 is MNHEY and CDR2 SVGAGI. This CDR3 spans 13 amino acids. The CDR3 here is CAISESLEETQYF. The CDR3 DNA is TGTGCCATCAGTGAGTCCCTAGAAGAGACCCAGTACTTC.

The chain recombines TRBV30 with TRBJ1-5, with D possibly matching TRBD1 (6 bases). The V gene's germline CDR1 is GTSNPN and CDR2 SVGIG (reference sequence). The CDR3 contains 14 residues. V lost 8 bases and J lost 6, with 20 bases in between. CDR3 sequence (DNA): TGTGCCAGTACGGGCACAGGGTCGCGTCAGCCCCAGCATTTT. Its protein product is CASTGTGSRQPQHF.